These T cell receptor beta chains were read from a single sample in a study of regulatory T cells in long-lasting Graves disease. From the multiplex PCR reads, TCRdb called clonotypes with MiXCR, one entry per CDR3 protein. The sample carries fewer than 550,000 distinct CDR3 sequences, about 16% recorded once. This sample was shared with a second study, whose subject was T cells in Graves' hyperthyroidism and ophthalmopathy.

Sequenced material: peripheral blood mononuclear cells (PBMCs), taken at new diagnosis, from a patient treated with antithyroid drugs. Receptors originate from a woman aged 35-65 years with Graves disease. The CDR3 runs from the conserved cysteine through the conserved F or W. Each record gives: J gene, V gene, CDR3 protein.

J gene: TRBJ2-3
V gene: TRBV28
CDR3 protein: CASSLFQSTDTQYF

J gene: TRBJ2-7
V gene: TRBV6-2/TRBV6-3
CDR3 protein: CASSEAWTPNYEQYF

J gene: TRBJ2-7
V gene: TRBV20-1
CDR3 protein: CSVLGGNYEQYF

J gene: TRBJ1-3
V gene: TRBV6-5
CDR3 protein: CASSSGQGAGGNTIYF

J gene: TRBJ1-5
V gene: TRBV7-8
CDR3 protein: CASSGTANQPQHF

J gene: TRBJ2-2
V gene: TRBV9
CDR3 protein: CASSVVQGPVTGELFF

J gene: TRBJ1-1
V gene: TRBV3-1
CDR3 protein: CASSQWGMNTEAFF

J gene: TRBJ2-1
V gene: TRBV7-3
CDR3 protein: CASSLDSGSYSEQFF

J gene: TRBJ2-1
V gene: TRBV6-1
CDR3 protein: CASSVELAGGPWTYNEQFF

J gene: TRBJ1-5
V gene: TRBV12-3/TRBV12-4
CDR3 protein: CASTLQGVGQPQHF

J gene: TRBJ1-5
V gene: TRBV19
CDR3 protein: CASSIRVTELNQPQHF

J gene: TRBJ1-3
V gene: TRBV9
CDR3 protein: CASSVFGSSGNTIYF

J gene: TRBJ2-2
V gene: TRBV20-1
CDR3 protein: CSARAAQLNTGELFF

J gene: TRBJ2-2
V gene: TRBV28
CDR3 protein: CASTARGGDTDGWTGELFF

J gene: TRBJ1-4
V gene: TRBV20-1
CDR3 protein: CSARESGYEKLFF

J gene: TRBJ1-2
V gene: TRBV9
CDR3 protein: CASSGDRALGYTF

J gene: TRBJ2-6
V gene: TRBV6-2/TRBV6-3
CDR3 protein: CASSYSGSGANVLAF

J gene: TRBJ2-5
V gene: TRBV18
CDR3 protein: CASSPLNTQETQYF

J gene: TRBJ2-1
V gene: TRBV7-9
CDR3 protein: CASSLERSPNEQFF

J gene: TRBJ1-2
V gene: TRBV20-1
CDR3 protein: CSASQGQSGGYTF

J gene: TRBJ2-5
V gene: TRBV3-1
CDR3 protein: CASSQDQTRRTQYF

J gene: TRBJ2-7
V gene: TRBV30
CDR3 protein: CAWNRDSYEQYF

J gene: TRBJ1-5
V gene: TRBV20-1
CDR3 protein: CSAGAGIQPQHF

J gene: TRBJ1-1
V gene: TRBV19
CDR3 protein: CASSSPPGENTEAFF

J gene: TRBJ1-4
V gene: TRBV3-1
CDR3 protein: CASSQDPGGRGEKLFF

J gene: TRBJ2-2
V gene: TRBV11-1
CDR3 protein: CASSLISGGNTGELFF

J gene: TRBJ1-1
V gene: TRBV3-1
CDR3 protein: CASSQMTVITEAFF

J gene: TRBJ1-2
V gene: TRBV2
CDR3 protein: CASSESQDYGYTF

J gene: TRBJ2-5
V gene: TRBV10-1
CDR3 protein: CASSESDRVETQYF

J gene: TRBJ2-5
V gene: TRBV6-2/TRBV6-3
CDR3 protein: CASSHQAGGRETQYF

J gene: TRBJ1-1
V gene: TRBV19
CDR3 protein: CASSIWNTEAFF

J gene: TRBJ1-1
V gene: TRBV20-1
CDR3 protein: CSAPGTGGTEAFF

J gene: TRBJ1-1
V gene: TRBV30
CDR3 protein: CAWSVKARSAEAFF

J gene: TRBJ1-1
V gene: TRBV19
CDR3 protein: CASSIQGQVVNTEAFF

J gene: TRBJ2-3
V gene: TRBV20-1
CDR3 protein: CSAQTGGDTQYF

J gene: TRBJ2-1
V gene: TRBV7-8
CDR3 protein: CASSLASLGLAYNEQFF

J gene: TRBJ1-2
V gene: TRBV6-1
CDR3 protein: CASSEGFYGYTF

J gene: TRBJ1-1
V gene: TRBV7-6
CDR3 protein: CASSLGEYTEAFF

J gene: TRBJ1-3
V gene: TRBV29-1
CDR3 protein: CSASGGSGNTIYF

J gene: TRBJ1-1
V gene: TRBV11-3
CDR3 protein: CASSTNGHHTEAFF

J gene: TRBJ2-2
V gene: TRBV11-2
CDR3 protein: CASSFGRGNTGELFF

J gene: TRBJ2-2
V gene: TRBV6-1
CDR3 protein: CASRTLGSEAANTGELFF

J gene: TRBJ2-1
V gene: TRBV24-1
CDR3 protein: CATSGGVEQFF

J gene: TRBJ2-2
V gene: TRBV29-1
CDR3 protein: CSVRPGQGAGTGELFF

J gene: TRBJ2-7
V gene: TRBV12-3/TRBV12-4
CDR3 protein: CASSAQGHDEQYF

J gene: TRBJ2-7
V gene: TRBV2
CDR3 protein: CASLRTGGLGEQYF